Shown below are 4 T cell receptor beta chains from a single sample sequenced in a study of T cell repertoires in cytomegalovirus infection. TCRdb ran MiXCR on the reads and lists one entry per CDR3 protein. The table includes 400,000 or so distinct CDR3 sequences, around 32% detected once. Sequences were obtained from PBMCs. These TCRs come from a human donor in good health (CMV status not recorded). Some clones in this sample may be carry-over from other donors' samples.

This clonotype was picked up a small number of times. The chain is built from TRBV7-9 and TRBJ1-1, with D perhaps TRBD1 (5 bases). The germline gives CDR1 SEHNR, CDR2 FQNEAQ (reference sequence). V shed 3 bases and J shed 3 bases, with 11 bases lying between them. The CDR3 has 14 amino acids. CDR3 region: CASSLQGVHTEAFF. Written as DNA, the CDR3 is TGTGCCAGCAGCTTGCAGGGAGTTCACACTGAAGCTTTCTTT. Combining the CDR3 with reference TRBV7-9 and TRBJ1-1 gives the whole variable domain DTGVSQNPRHKITKRGQNVTFRCDPISEHNRLYWYRQTLGQGPEFLTYFQNEAQLEKSRLLSDRFSAERPKGSFSTLEIQRTEQGDSAMYLCASSLQGVHTEAFFGQGTRLTVV.

This chain connects TRBV18 to TRBJ1-1; TRBD1 matches at 9 bases. The CDR3 length is 16 residues. V gave up 1 base and J gave up 0 bases; unmatched junction bases: 3. Germline loops: CDR1 KGHSH, CDR2 LQKENI. Here the CDR3 reads CASSPQTGGMNTEAFF. The CDR3, as DNA: TGTGCCAGCTCACCACAAACAGGGGGCATGAACACTGAAGCTTTCTTT. Full variable domain (missing parts from reference TRBV18 and TRBJ1-1): NAGVMQNPRHLVRRRGQEARLRCSPMKGHSHVYWYRQLPEEGLKFMVYLQKENIIDESGMPKERFSAEFPKEGPSILRIQQVVRGDSAAYFCASSPQTGGMNTEAFFGQGTRLTVV.

The chain employs TRBV5-5 and TRBJ2-1; TRBD2 might be the D (6 bases). Germline V gene data show CDR1 as SGHKS and CDR2 as YYEKEE (reference sequence). V shed 5 bases and J shed 4 bases, with 13 bases lying between them. The CDR3 loop spans 14 amino acids. CDR3 sequence: CASSNTGVYNEQFF. The CDR3, as DNA: TGTGCCAGCAGTAACACGGGGGTTTACAATGAGCAGTTCTTC.

The chain is built from TRBV12-5 and TRBJ1-2; TRBD1 matches 7 bases. The CDR3 has 13 residues. V shed 5 bases and J 10 bases; nucleotides not matched to a gene: 10. Germline CDR1 LGHNT, CDR2 FRNRAP. CDR3 amino acids: CASGLDRSRAYTF. CDR3 coding DNA: TGTGCTAGTGGTCTGGACAGGTCTCGGGCCTACACCTTC. Supplemented by reference TRBV12-5 and TRBJ1-2, the full variable domain reads DARVTQTPRHKVTEMGQEVTMRCQPILGHNTVFWYRQTMMQGLELLAYFRNRAPLDDSGMPKDRFSAEMPDATLATLKIQPSEPRDSAVYFCASGLDRSRAYTFGSGTRLTVV.